The present T cell receptor beta chain was sequenced within a study of monozygotic twins with inflammatory bowel disease. Findings and caveats of the study: The analysis did not separate different T cell subtypes. Clonotype sharing was lower in IBD patients than healthy twins, most markedly with disease activity.

In the case of this clonotype: No antigen is known for it.

Investigators extracted total RNA from whole blood and did not sort T cells. Germline values: CDR1 SGHVS, CDR2 FQNEAQ. This CDR3 region has 15 residues. 3,000 to 4,500 ng of total RNA went into each TCR library. TCRdb re-called the 5' RACE reads; every CDR3 protein appears as one record, without DNA. Found here are about 420,000 distinct CDR3 sequences; the top ten clones hold roughly 2.5%. The sequence was obtained from a human donor with ulcerative colitis or Crohn's disease, or a healthy co-twin of an affected twin (not recorded which). This chain joins TRBV7-8 and TRBJ2-5; there is no DNA to check the TCRdb D call of TRBD1. The sample consisted of blood. The CDR3: CASSTQGFAQETQYF.